The count of the clone carrying this T cell receptor beta chain is one. Its specificity is not known. The source of the sample is a study of T cell responses to AZD1222 COVID-19 vaccine. General study points: A reported finding is that nearly half of spike-specific TCRs target unmutated variant regions. Samples come after the peak T cell response, not at day 14.

Sequencing was performed with immunoSEQ multiplex PCR; in TCRdb, only in-frame clones are kept and a portion is missing. The sample holds 70,000 to 75,000 clones; 70% to 90% are singletons and the top ten take 1.3%. CDR3 length equals 15 residues. V was clipped by 6 bases and J by 10 bases, with 19 bases between them. Germline assignment: CDR1 SGHTA and CDR2 FQGNSA. The sequencing used peripheral blood, collected 28 days after the second AZD1222 dose. This clonotype originated in an adult who received the AZD1222 COVID-19 vaccine. The genes are TRBV7-2 and TRBJ1-6; perhaps TRBD1 as D (6 bases). CDR3 in amino acids: CASSRLSGVGSPLHF. The CDR3 DNA follows: TGTGCCAGCAGTCGCCTTTCAGGGGTAGGGTCACCCCTCCACTTT.